This TCR beta chain was sequenced during a study of blood T cell repertoires in COVID-19. The J segment lost 5 bases and the V segment lost 5 bases, leaving 10 bases of the junction unmatched. Germline V CDR1 and CDR2: SEHNR, FQNEAQ (reference sequence). CDR3 length: 16 amino acids. Produced via immunoSEQ multiplex PCR; TCRdb's table is partial and in-frame only. Seen here are tens of thousands of clones, around three quarters observed once, and the top ten hold more than 25%. This clone has a handful of counts. V is TRBV7-9 and J is TRBJ1-5; TRBD1 aligns across 9 bases. Specimen: peripheral blood. The receptor's source is a man aged 60 to 69 with active or convalescent COVID-19. The CDR3 region is CASSRYPGQGDQPQHF. In nucleotides, the CDR3 is TGTGCCAGCAGCAGATACCCGGGACAGGGAGATCAGCCCCAGCATTTT.